The clone carrying this TCR beta chain appeared many times. Germline assignment: CDR1 SQVTM and CDR2 ANQGSEA. V lost 4 bases and J 2 bases, leaving 9 bases between the germline ends. The CDR3 consists of 12 residues. This sample is part of a study of identical twins. TCRdb called the 5' RACE reads again in MiXCR, with one record for every CDR3 protein. The table records 690,000 or so distinct CDR3 sequences, roughly 8% of them present only once. This sample was shared with a second study, whose subject was yellow fever vaccine responses in identical twins.

The chain joins TRBV29-1 to TRBJ2-7; D is possibly TRBD1 (6 bases). The sequence derives from a woman aged 18-29 years in good health. Sample: PBMCs. CDR3 sequence: CSVGGQTYEQYF. As DNA, the CDR3 is TGCAGCGTTGGCGGACAGACCTACGAGCAGTACTTC.